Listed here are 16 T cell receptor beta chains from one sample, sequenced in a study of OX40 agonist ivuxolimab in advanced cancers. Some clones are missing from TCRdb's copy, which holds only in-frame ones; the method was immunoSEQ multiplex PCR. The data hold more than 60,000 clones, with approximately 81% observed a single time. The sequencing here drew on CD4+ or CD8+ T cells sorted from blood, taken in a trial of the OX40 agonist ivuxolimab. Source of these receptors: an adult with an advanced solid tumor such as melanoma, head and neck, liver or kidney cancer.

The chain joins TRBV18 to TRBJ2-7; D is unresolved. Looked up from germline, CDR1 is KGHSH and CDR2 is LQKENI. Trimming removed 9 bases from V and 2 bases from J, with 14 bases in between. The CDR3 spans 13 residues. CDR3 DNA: TGTGCCAGTTCCCTGTTAGATACCTACGAGCAGTACTTC. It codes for CASSLLDTYEQYF.

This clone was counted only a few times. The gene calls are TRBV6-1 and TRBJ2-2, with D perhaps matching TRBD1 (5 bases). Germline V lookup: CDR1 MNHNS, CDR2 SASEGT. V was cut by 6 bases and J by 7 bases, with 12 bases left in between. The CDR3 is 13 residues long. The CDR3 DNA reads TGTGCCAGCAGCCATGTGGGGCACGGGGAGCTGTTTTTT. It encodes CASSHVGHGELFF.

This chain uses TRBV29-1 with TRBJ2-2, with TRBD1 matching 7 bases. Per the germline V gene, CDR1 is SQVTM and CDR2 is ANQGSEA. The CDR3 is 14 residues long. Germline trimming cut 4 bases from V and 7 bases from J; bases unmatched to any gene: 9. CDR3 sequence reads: CSVAQTGFGGELFF. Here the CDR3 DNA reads TGCAGCGTTGCCCAGACAGGGTTTGGCGGGGAGCTGTTTTTT.

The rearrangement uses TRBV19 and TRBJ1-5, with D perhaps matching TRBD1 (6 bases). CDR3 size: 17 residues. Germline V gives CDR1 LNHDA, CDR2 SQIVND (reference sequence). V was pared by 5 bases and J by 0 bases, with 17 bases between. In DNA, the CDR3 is TGTGCCAGTAGTTCCAGATTGGGGGGGCTTAGCAATCAGCCCCAGCATTTT. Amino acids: CASSSRLGGLSNQPQHF.

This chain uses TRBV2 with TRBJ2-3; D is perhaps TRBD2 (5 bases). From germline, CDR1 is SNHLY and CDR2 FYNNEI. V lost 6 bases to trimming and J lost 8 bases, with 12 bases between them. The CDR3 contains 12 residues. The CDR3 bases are TGTGCCAGCAGAGAGGACCGGGGTACGCAGTATTTT. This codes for CASREDRGTQYF.

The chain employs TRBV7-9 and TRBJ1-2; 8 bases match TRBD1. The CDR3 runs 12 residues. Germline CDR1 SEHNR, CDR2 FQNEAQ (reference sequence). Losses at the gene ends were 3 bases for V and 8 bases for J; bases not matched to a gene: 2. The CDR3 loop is CASSLDRVGYTF. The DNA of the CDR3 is TGTGCCAGCAGCTTGGACAGGGTAGGCTACACCTTC.

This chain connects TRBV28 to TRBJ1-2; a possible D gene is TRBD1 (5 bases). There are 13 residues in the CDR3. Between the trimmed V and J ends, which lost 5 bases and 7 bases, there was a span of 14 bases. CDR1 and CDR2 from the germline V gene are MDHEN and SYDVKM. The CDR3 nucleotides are TGTGCCAGCAGTATCCCCCAGGGCGCTGGCTACACCTTC. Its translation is CASSIPQGAGYTF.

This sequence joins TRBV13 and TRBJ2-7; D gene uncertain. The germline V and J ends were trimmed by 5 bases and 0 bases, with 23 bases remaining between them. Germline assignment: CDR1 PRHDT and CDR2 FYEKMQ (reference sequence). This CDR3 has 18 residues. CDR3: CASSPTRSLGPLSYEQYF. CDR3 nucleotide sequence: TGTGCCAGCAGCCCCACCCGCAGCTTAGGACCTCTCTCCTACGAGCAGTACTTC.

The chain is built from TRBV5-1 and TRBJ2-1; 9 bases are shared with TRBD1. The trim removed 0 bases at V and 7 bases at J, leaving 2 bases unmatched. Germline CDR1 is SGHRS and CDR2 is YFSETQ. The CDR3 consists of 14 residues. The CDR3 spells CASSLGDRENEQFF. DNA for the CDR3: TGCGCCAGCAGCTTGGGGGACAGGGAAAATGAGCAGTTCTTC.

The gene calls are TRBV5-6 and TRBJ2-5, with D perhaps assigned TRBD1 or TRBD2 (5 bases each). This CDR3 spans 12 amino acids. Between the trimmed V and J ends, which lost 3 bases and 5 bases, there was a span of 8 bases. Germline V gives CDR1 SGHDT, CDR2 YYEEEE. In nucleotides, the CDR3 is TGTGCCAGCAGCTACGGGGCCGAGACCCAGTACTTC. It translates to CASSYGAETQYF.

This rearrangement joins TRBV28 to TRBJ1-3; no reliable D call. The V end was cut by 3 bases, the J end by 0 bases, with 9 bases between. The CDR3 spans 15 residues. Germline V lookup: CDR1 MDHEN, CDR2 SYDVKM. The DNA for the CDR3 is TGTGCCAGCAGTTTCTGGACCAACTCTGGAAACACCATATATTTT. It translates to CASSFWTNSGNTIYF.

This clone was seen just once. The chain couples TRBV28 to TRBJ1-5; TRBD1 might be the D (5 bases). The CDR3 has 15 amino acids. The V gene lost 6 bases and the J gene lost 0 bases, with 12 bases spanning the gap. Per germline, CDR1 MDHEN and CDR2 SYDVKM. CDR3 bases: TGTGCCAGCAGCCCCCCAGGGTATAGCAATCAGCCCCAGCATTTT. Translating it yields CASSPPGYSNQPQHF.

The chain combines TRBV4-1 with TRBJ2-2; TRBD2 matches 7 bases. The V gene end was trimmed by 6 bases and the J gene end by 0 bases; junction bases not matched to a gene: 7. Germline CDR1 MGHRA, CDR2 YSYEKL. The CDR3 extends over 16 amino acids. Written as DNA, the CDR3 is TGCGCCAGCAGTAACAGAGCGGGAACGAACACCGGGGAGCTGTTTTTT. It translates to CASSNRAGTNTGELFF.

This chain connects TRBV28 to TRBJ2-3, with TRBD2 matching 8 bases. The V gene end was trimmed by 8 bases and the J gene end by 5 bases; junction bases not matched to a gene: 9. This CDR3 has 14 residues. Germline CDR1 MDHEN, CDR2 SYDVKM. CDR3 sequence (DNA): TGTGCCAGCCAAGGCGGGGGGCGGAGAGATACGCAGTATTTT. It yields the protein CASQGGGRRDTQYF. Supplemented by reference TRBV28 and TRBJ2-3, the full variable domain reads DVKVTQSSRYLVKRTGEKVFLECVQDMDHENMFWYRQDPGLGLRLIYFSYDVKMKEKGDIPEGYSVSREKKERFSLILESASTNQTSMYLCASQGGGRRDTQYFGPGTRLTVL.

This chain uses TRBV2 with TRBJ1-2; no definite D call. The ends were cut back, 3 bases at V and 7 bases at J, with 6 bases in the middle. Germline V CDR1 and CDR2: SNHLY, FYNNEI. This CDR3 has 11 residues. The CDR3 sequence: CASSDRGGYTF. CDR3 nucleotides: TGTGCCAGCAGTGATCGGGGTGGCTACACCTTC.

The CDR3 reads CASSLGARANTGELFF. CDR3 DNA: TGTGCCAGCAGTTTAGGGGCCAGGGCAAACACCGGGGAGCTGTTTTTT. The chain links TRBV6-5 to TRBJ2-2; tentative D call: TRBD1 (5 bases). This CDR3 is 16 amino acids long. CDR1 and CDR2 (germline): MNHEY, SVGAGI. Trimming pared 4 bases from V and 2 bases from J, leaving 14 bases between.